This T cell receptor (beta chain) appears in the sequencing data of a study of blood T cell repertoires in COVID-19. This clone was seen a single time. The table came from immunoSEQ multiplex PCR; TCRdb's copy has only in-frame clones and leaves some out. Here the sample spans about 100,000 clones, 88% being singletons. V lost 6 bases to trimming and J lost 7 bases; unmatched junction nucleotides: 9. The CDR3 is 15 residues long. Germline V gives CDR1 LNHDA, CDR2 SQIVND (reference sequence). The receptor comes from a woman in her sixties with acute or convalescent COVID-19. V is TRBV19 and J is TRBJ2-1, with TRBD2 matching 10 bases. The sample consisted of peripheral blood. The CDR3 DNA sequence: TGTGCCAGTAGCGTGACGTCTAGCGGGAGTAATGAGCAGTTCTTC. Its protein product is CASSVTSSGSNEQFF.